Described below is a single T cell receptor (beta chain) sequence and its context. Antigen unknown. The data were taken from a study of blood T cells in healthy people across ages. A sample-barcoded 5' primer and a J-beta primer mix were used in a second PCR of about 7 to 12 cycles. A single record per CDR3 protein comes from TCRdb applying MiXCR to the 5' RACE reads. Among roughly 650,000 distinct CDR3 sequences listed, 32% were seen once. Drawing of peripheral blood yielded ten milliliters from each donor. CDR1 and CDR2 (germline): MNHNS, SASEGT. The germline V and J ends were trimmed by 3 bases and 3 bases, with 6 bases remaining between them. This CDR3 region has 13 residues. Whole-study results and caveats: As age increased, TCR beta diversity per million T cells fell in a roughly linear fashion. Bulk PBMC profiling left naive and antigen-experienced comparisons inconclusive.

Sequencing was performed on blood. This rearrangement joins TRBV6-1 to TRBJ2-1; D is unresolved. The origin of this receptor is a woman over 75 in good health. CDR3 coding DNA: TGTGCCAGCAGTGATGTTAGCTACAATGAGCAGTTCTTC. It yields the protein CASSDVSYNEQFF.